This TCR beta chain was recorded in a study of regulatory T cells in long-lasting Graves disease. In building TCR beta libraries, iRepertoire HTBI primers were used together with Arm-PCR of CDR3 regions. A single record per CDR3 protein comes from TCRdb applying MiXCR to the multiplex PCR reads. Of a few hundred thousand distinct CDR3 sequences detected, roughly 20% appear once; the ten largest clones hold 25% to 35%. Time point described: persistent/refractory GD, antithyroid drugs over 5 years with positive TRAb. The TCR library was prepared using RNA isolated from PBMCs. V was clipped by 6 bases and J by 4 bases; unmatched bases: 4. Per the germline V gene, CDR1 is WSHSY and CDR2 is SAAADI. The CDR3 sequence is 14 residues long. This clonotype was observed a handful of times.

Sequencing used peripheral blood mononuclear cells (PBMCs), obtained when the disease was refractory, from a patient treated with antithyroid drugs. This chain links TRBV10-2 with TRBJ2-5, with TRBD2 matching over 11 bases. The TCR originated in a woman aged 40 to 55 with Graves disease. The CDR3 coding sequence is TGCGCCAGCAGGGGACTAGCGGAGGGAGAGACCCAGTACTTC. Amino acids: CASRGLAEGETQYF.